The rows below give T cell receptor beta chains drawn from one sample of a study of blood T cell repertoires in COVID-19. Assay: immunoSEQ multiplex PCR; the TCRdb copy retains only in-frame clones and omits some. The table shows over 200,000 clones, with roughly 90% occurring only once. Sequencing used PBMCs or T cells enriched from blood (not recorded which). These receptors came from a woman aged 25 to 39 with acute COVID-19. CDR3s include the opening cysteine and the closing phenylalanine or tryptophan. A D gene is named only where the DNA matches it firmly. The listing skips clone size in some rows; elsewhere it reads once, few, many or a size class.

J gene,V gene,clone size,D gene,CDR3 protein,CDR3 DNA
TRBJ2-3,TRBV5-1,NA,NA,CASSLSPGTSTDTQYF,TGCGCCAGCAGCTTGTCCCCCGGGACTAGCACAGATACGCAGTATTTT
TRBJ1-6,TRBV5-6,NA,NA,CASSLGVSNSPLHF,TGTGCCAGCAGCTTAGGGGTTTCAAATTCACCCCTCCACTTT
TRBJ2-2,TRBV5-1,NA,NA,CASSGRGVNTGELFF,TGCGCCAGCAGCGGCAGGGGAGTGAACACCGGGGAGCTGTTTTTT
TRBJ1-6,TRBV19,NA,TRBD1,CASSIGRGGATYNSPLHF,TGTGCCAGTAGTATTGGCCGAGGGGGCGCTACTTATAATTCACCCCTCCACTTT
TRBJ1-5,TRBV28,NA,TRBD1,CASQGANQPQHF,TGTGCCAGCCAGGGGGCGAATCAGCCCCAGCATTTT
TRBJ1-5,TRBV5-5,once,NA,CASSSNYGGQPQHF,TGTGCCAGCAGCTCAAACTACGGTGGTCAGCCCCAGCATTTT
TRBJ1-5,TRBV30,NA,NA,CAWSGRDGQPQHF,TGTGCCTGGAGTGGCAGGGATGGGCAGCCCCAGCATTTT
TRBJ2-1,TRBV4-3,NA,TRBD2,CASSQASVGRGYNEQFF,TGCGCCAGCAGCCAAGCGTCGGTCGGGAGGGGTTACAATGAGCAGTTCTTC
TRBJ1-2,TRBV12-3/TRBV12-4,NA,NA,CASSLVAGAGYTF,TGTGCCAGCAGTTTAGTAGCAGGGGCGGGCTACACCTTC
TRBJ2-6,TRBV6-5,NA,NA,CASGTPPSGANVLTF,TGTGCCAGCGGGACACCTCCCTCTGGGGCCAACGTCCTGACTTTC
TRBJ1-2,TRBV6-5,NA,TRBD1,CASSYSGQGSGYTF,TGTGCCAGCAGTTACAGTGGACAGGGAAGTGGCTACACCTTC
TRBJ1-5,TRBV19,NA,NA,CASSMRAHGLPQHF,TGTGCCAGTAGCATGAGGGCACACGGCCTCCCCCAGCATTTT
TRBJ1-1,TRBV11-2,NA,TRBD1,CASSPRQGSGTEAFF,TGTGCCAGCAGCCCCCGACAGGGTAGCGGTACTGAAGCTTTCTTT
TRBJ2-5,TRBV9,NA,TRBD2,CASSAPGLAVPGRETQYF,TGTGCCAGCAGCGCCCCGGGACTAGCGGTTCCTGGGAGAGAGACCCAGTACTTC
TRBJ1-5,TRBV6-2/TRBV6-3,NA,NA,CASSLRIDQPQHF,TGTGCCAGCAGTCTTAGAATCGATCAGCCCCAGCATTTT
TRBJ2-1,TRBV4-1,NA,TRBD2,CASSQDGREIDNEQFF,TGCGCCAGCAGCCAAGATGGGCGGGAGATTGACAATGAGCAGTTCTTC
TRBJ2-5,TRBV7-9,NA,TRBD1,CASSLFGTGGSQETQYF,TGTGCCAGCAGCTTATTCGGGACAGGGGGAAGCCAAGAGACCCAGTACTTC
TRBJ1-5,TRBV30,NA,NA,CAWTLDSDQPQHF,TGTGCCTGGACCTTGGACAGCGATCAGCCCCAGCATTTT
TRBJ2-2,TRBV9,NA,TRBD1,CASSVDGTGGSGELFF,TGTGCCAGCAGCGTAGACGGGACAGGGGGATCCGGGGAGCTGTTTTTT
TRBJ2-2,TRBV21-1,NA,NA,CASTYSGGATGELFF,TGTGCCAGCACCTATAGCGGGGGGGCCACCGGGGAGCTGTTTTTT
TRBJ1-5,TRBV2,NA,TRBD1,CASTETGGNQPQHF,TGTGCCAGCACTGAAACAGGGGGCAATCAGCCCCAGCATTTT
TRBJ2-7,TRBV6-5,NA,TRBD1,CASSRTGGEQYF,TGTGCCAGCAGTCGGACAGGGGGCGAGCAGTACTTC
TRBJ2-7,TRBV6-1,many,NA,CASSEALENYYEQYF,TGTGCCAGCAGTGAAGCGCTAGAGAACTACTACGAGCAGTACTTC
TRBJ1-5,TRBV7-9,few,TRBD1,CASSSDRASNQPQHF,TGTGCCAGCAGCTCCGACAGGGCAAGCAATCAGCCCCAGCATTTT
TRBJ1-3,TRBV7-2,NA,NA,CASSPDRSSGNTIYF,TGTGCCAGCAGCCCTGACAGAAGCTCTGGAAACACCATATATTTT
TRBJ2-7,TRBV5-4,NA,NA,CASSLSAGHLGYEQYF,TGTGCCAGCAGCTTGTCTGCGGGGCACCTAGGCTACGAGCAGTACTTC
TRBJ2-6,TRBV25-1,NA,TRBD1,CASTLTGAGANVLTF,TGTGCCAGCACCCTAACAGGGGCTGGGGCCAACGTCCTGACTTTC
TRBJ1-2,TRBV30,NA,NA,CAWSVNRGGYGYTF,TGTGCCTGGAGTGTTAATAGGGGTGGTTATGGCTACACCTTC
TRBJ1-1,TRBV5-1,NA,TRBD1,CASSAGGNTEAFF,TGCGCCAGCAGCGCAGGGGGGAACACTGAAGCTTTCTTT
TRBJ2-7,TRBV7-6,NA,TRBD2,CASSLAGGVGYEQYF,TGTGCCAGCAGCTTAGCGGGAGGGGTGGGCTACGAGCAGTACTTC
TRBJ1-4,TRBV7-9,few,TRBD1,CASSPDRGRANEKLFF,TGTGCCAGCAGCCCCGACAGGGGTCGGGCTAATGAAAAACTGTTTTTT
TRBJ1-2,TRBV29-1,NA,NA,CSVRSNYGYTF,TGCAGCGTTCGGTCAAACTATGGCTACACCTTC
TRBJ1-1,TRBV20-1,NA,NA,CSASKTGSTEAFF,TGCAGTGCTAGTAAGACAGGCAGCACTGAAGCTTTCTTT
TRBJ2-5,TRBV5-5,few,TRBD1,CASRKRTGAETQYF,TGTGCCAGCAGAAAGAGGACAGGGGCAGAGACCCAGTACTTC
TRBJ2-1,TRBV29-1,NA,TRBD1,CSVTRTGYNEQFF,TGCAGCGTCACAAGGACAGGCTACAATGAGCAGTTCTTC
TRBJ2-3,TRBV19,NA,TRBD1,CASNLSPDRGIDTQYF,TGTGCCAGTAACCTCTCCCCGGACAGGGGAATAGATACGCAGTATTTT
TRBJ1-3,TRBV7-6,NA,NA,CASSLAPPGARNTIYF,TGTGCCAGCAGCTTAGCGCCCCCAGGGGCGCGCAACACCATATATTTT
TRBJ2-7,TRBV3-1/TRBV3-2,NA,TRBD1,CASSQDWGRDRGSYEQYF,TGTGCCAGCAGCCAAGATTGGGGTAGAGACAGGGGCTCCTACGAGCAGTACTTC
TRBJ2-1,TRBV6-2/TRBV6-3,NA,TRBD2,CASSSRLAAYMDEQFF,TGTGCCAGCAGTTCCCGACTAGCGGCCTACATGGATGAGCAGTTCTTC
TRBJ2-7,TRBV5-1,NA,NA,CASSVSGSSYEQYF,TGCGCCAGCAGCGTCAGCGGTAGCTCCTACGAGCAGTACTTC